This T cell receptor (beta chain) was recorded in a study of cytomegalovirus exposure and HLA in healthy donors. After removal of 4 bases from V and 5 bases from J, the junction contained 6 bases not matched to a gene. CDR1 and CDR2 (germline): SGDLS, YYNGEE. The CDR3 sequence is 14 residues long. This PCR relied on a set of 60 Vbeta primers and 13 Jbeta primers. The assay was immunoSEQ multiplex PCR, and TCRdb's table has in-frame clones only and misses some. The sample includes 160,000 or so clones, roughly 80% of them seen just once. The chain couples TRBV9 to TRBJ2-7, with TRBD1 matching 10 bases. Sample: PBMCs. This TCR was sampled from a male donor in good health and CMV-seronegative. CDR3 region: CASSPGQGNNEQYF. The CDR3 DNA is TGTGCCAGCAGCCCGGGACAGGGGAACAACGAGCAGTACTTC.